This section outlines one TCR beta chain sequence together with its context. The CDR3 length is 15 residues. Germline V lookup: CDR1 MGHRA, CDR2 YSYEKL. Trimming cost V 3 bases and J 4 bases, with 15 bases left between them. Study processing details: Reference gene primers were amplified, and this amplification served to estimate nucleated cell counts. This table comes from immunoSEQ multiplex PCR, and its TCRdb copy is limited to in-frame clones, with some not included. V, J and clone size are those of that table, while D and trimming were read from the DNA. This sample has more than 85,000 clones, with 80% to 95% found just once. The data were taken from a study of blood T cell repertoires in COVID-19. Study context: There were acute and convalescent COVID-19 samples, and they came from the United States, Italy and Spain. Sources were T cells, B-cell-depleted T cells, or PBMCs; the material itself was cDNA or gDNA.

Sequencing used peripheral blood. This TCR derives from an older man with acute or convalescent COVID-19. The rearrangement joins TRBV4-1 to TRBJ1-1; D perhaps matches TRBD1 (6 bases). The CDR3 coding sequence is TGCGCCAGCAGCCAGCGCGAACAGGGATTCACTGAAGCTTTCTTT. Protein: CASSQREQGFTEAFF.